This T cell receptor beta chain was observed in a study of T cells in Graves' hyperthyroidism and ophthalmopathy. Findings and limits, study-wide: Prediction of ophthalmopathy progression came a median around 7.1 months pre-onset. Also found in blood were most expanded thyroid clonotypes above 0.001.

In the case of this clonotype: Its antigen is unidentified. One end of the junction is discordant with germline, which a read error may explain.

Patients with uncontrolled infections, other autoimmune diseases, pregnancy or lactation were excluded. Fresh peripheral blood, 9.5 to 10 ml of it, supplied the PBMCs. TCR beta CDR3 regions were amplified from RNA. First-round RT-PCR of the TCR CDR3 relied on the HTBI primer set. Each CDR3 protein gets one entry after TCRdb re-called the multiplex PCR reads with MiXCR. The sample gives 650,000 to 750,000 distinct CDR3 sequences, about 15% of which show up once; roughly a tenth is in the top ten. The CDR3 is made up of 16 amino acids. This sequence was found in a woman under 30 with Graves' hyperthyroidism. This rearrangement joins TRBV12-3 or TRBV12-4 to TRBJ2-2, with TRBD2 matching 7 bases. The sequenced sample consisted of blood. CDR3 bases: TGTGCCAGCAGTTTCTGGGCGGGAGAGCGCACCGGGGAACTGTTTTTT. Protein product: CASSFWAGERTGELFF.